The clone carrying this T cell receptor (beta chain) is a singleton in its sample. This sample stems from a study of cytomegalovirus exposure and HLA in healthy donors. Germline V gene lookup returns CDR1 SQVTM and CDR2 ANQGSEA. There are 14 residues in the CDR3. Germline trimming cut 4 bases from V and 11 bases from J; bases unmatched to any gene: 10. Vbeta (60) and Jbeta (13) primers were used in the PCR. The protocol was immunoSEQ multiplex PCR, while the TCRdb copy is restricted to in-frame clones and leaves out a portion. The sample holds about 120,000 clones, over 55% seen once. What was sequenced was PBMCs. The rearrangement joins TRBV29-1 to TRBJ2-3; 12 nucleotides match TRBD2. The sequence derives from a man between 18 and 29 years old in good health and CMV-seropositive. The CDR3 DNA is TGCAGCGTTGTTACTAGCGGGGGGCCTGCGGGGCAGTATTTT. Translating gives CSVVTSGGPAGQYF.